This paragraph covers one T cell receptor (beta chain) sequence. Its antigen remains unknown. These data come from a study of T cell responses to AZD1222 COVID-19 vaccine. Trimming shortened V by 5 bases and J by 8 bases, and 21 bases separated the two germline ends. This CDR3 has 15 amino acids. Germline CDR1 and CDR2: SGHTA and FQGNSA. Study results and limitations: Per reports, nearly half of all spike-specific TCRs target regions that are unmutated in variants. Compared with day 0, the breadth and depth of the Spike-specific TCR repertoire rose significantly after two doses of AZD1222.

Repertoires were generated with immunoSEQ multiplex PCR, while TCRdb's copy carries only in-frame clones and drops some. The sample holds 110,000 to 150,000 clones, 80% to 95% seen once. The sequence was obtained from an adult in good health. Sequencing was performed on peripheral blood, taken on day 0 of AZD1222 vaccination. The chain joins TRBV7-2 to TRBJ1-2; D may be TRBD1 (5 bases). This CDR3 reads CASSPQLTDSGGYTF. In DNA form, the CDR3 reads TGTGCCAGCAGCCCCCAACTGACAGATTCGGGCGGCTACACCTTC.